These 6 T cell receptor beta chains were all obtained from the same sample, sequenced in a study of blood T cell repertoires in COVID-19. The data were produced by immunoSEQ multiplex PCR, yet TCRdb's version contains in-frame clones alone and is incomplete. The sample lists hundreds of thousands of clones; roughly 90% were seen once. Material: PBMCs or T cells enriched from blood (not recorded which). The source is a woman between 35 and 50 years old with acute COVID-19.

The chain has TRBV9 and TRBJ2-1; TRBD2 aligns across 13 bases. V dropped 4 bases and J dropped 8; count of bases not matched to a gene: 3. The length of the CDR3 is 14 residues. Germline values: CDR1 SGDLS, CDR2 YYNGEE. Here the CDR3 DNA reads TGTGCCAGCAGCCTACTAGCGGGGGGGCATGAGCAGTTCTTC. Its translation is CASSLLAGGHEQFF.

The chain carries TRBV24-1 and TRBJ2-3, with 7 nucleotides matching TRBD2. Trimming took 9 bases from V and 4 from J; bases not matched to a gene: 3. The germline CDR1 and CDR2 sequences are KGHDR and SFDVKD. The CDR3 has 12 residues. The CDR3 DNA reads as TGTGCCACCGGACTAGTGGCAGATACGCAGTATTTT. This encodes CATGLVADTQYF.

This chain connects TRBV2 to TRBJ1-1, with 9 bases identical to TRBD1. Trimming at V came to 4 bases and at J to 4 bases, leaving 10 bases not matched to a gene. CDR1 and CDR2 (germline): SNHLY, FYNNEI. CDR3 length: 16 residues. CDR3 loop: CASSGNRGRRGTEAFF. Here the CDR3 DNA reads TGTGCCAGCAGTGGGAACAGGGGGCGCAGGGGCACTGAAGCTTTCTTT.

The CDR3 DNA reads as TGCGCCAGCAGCTTGGGTGACAGCCCGAACACTGAAGCTTTCTTT. This gives the protein CASSLGDSPNTEAFF. The chain is built from TRBV5-1 and TRBJ1-1; tentative D call: TRBD1 (5 bases). The CDR3 has 15 residues. Germline lookup yields CDR1 SGHRS and CDR2 YFSETQ. Trimming shortened V by 0 bases and J by 1 base, and 10 bases separated the two germline ends.

The chain combines TRBV19 with TRBJ1-2; D ambiguous. The V and J ends lost 7 bases and 3 bases respectively, with 15 bases between them. This CDR3 is 14 amino acids long. Germline V gene lookup returns CDR1 LNHDA and CDR2 SQIVND (reference sequence). The CDR3 region is CASTSSTSDYGYTF. In nucleotides, the CDR3 is TGTGCCAGTACCTCAAGTACATCCGACTATGGCTACACCTTC.

V is TRBV6-5 and J is TRBJ2-2; TRBD2 aligns across 11 bases. Germline trimming cut 5 bases from V and 6 bases from J; bases unmatched to any gene: 5. CDR1 is MNHEY and CDR2 is SVGAGI in the germline V gene. The CDR3 spans 15 residues. The CDR3 DNA follows: TGTGCCAGCAGTAAAAATAGCGGGGGGGCCGGGGAGCTGTTTTTT. As protein: CASSKNSGGAGELFF.